This T cell receptor (beta chain) was recorded in a study of blood T cell repertoires in COVID-19. In germline, CDR1 is SGHTA, CDR2 FQGNSA. CDR3 length: 16 residues. V lost 2 bases, J lost 5 bases, and 6 bases stayed unmatched. Everyone who took part was about 18 to 90 years old, and they came from about 25 US areas. Only in-frame clones appear in the TCRdb table, and some are missing; sequencing was by immunoSEQ multiplex PCR. The table includes roughly 200,000 clones, nearly 90% detected once. This clone was seen a single time. This receptor was taken from a woman aged 35 to 49 with acute COVID-19. Material: PBMCs or T cells enriched from blood (not recorded which). The chain has TRBV7-2 and TRBJ2-2, with 9 bases fitting TRBD2. The CDR3 reads CASSLRGGRGTGELFF. CDR3 in DNA: TGTGCCAGCAGCTTACGGGGCGGGAGGGGGACCGGGGAGCTGTTTTTT.